This is a list of T cell receptor beta chains from one sample in a study of shared clonotypes between healthy human individuals. Using immunoSEQ multiplex PCR, the repertoire was profiled, and TCRdb retains in-frame clones only, with some absent. The sample consists of about 1.5 million clones, 98% of them appearing once. The sample comprised naive CD4+ T cells sorted from blood. All receptors derive from a man younger than 45 in good health. CDR3s include the opening cysteine and the closing phenylalanine or tryptophan. D genes are given only for firm matches. Rows may omit the clone size; those that give it use once, few, many or a size class.

CDR3 length	J gene	V gene	clone size	D gene	CDR3 DNA	CDR3 protein
12	TRBJ2-7	TRBV28	-	-	TGTGCCAGCGAGGGGGACCTCTACGAGCAGTACTTC	CASEGDLYEQYF
16	TRBJ1-5	TRBV27	-	-	TGTGCCAGCAGCAAAATCGGGAGCACAACCAATCAGCCCCAGCATTTT	CASSKIGSTTNQPQHF
14	TRBJ2-7	TRBV5-5	-	-	TGTGCCAGCAGCCCCACAGGCTTGATCTACGAGCAGTACTTC	CASSPTGLIYEQYF
17	TRBJ2-1	TRBV12-5	-	TRBD2	TGTGCTAGTGGTTTGGTACTAGCGGGAGCCCTTGACAATGAGCAGTTCTTC	CASGLVLAGALDNEQFF
14	TRBJ1-1	TRBV7-3	-	-	TGTGCCACCACGAGGGTAGGAACGAACACTGAAGCTTTCTTT	CATTRVGTNTEAFF
16	TRBJ2-2	TRBV11-2	-	TRBD2	TGTGCCAGCAGTCTAAGCGGGAGCATTTACACCGGGGAGCTGTTTTTT	CASSLSGSIYTGELFF
16	TRBJ1-4	TRBV2	-	-	TGTGCCTCCCGACGGTCCAGACAGAGACTTAATGAAAAACTGTTTTTT	CASRRSRQRLNEKLFF
13	TRBJ2-1	TRBV5-1	-	TRBD2	TGCGCCAGCAGTTTACTAGCGGACAATGAGCAGTTCTTC	CASSLLADNEQFF
14	TRBJ2-7	TRBV18	-	-	TGTGCCAGCTCACCACAGGGGATCTACTACGAGCAGTACTTC	CASSPQGIYYEQYF
15	TRBJ1-2	TRBV28	-	TRBD1	TGTGCCAGCAGTTTACCACCGGGACAGCCAGGCGGCTACACCTTC	CASSLPPGQPGGYTF
13	TRBJ2-5	TRBV14	-	-	TGTGCCAGCAGGAGGGGGGGTCAAGAGACCCAGTACTTC	CASRRGGQETQYF
15	TRBJ1-2	TRBV13	-	-	TGTGCCAGCAGCTTAGGGTCAGCTCGGAACTATGGCTACACCTTC	CASSLGSARNYGYTF
15	TRBJ2-7	TRBV28	-	-	TGTGCCAGCAGTAAGGTGGAGGGGAGCCCCCGCGAGCAGTACTTC	CASSKVEGSPREQYF
16	TRBJ2-2	TRBV27	-	TRBD2	TGTGCCAGCAGTTTAAACAGCGGGAGCGTCACCGGGGAGCTGTTTTTT	CASSLNSGSVTGELFF
13	TRBJ2-3	TRBV19	-	TRBD1	TGTGCCAGTACGGACCAGGGGGCAGATACGCAGTATTTT	CASTDQGADTQYF
15	TRBJ2-3	TRBV5-8	-	-	TGTGCCAGCAGCTTAACATTTTCGTCGGGAGATACGCAGTATTTT	CASSLTFSSGDTQYF
17	TRBJ2-3	TRBV14	-	TRBD1	TGTGCCAGCAGCAGATTCCGGGACAGCAAAACCTGGGATACGCAGTATTTT	CASSRFRDSKTWDTQYF
15	TRBJ2-3	TRBV7-2	-	-	TGTGCCAGCAGCTTGAGTGGAAATGTCATACATACGCAGTATTTT	CASSLSGNVIHTQYF
15	TRBJ2-3	TRBV19	-	-	TGTGCCAGTAGTGCAAACGCCCAGGGGTCAGATACGCAGTATTTT	CASSANAQGSDTQYF
14	TRBJ2-2	TRBV7-7	few	-	TGTGCCAGCAGCTTATTTCACGACACCGGGGAGCTGTTTTTT	CASSLFHDTGELFF
15	TRBJ1-5	TRBV30	-	TRBD1	TGTGCCTGGAGTGCTAACAGGGGCGGCAATCAGCCCCAGCATTTT	CAWSANRGGNQPQHF
15	TRBJ2-5	TRBV7-8	-	-	TGTGCCAGCAGCTCTTCCCGGGACCCAGGGGAGACCCAGTACTTC	CASSSSRDPGETQYF
20	TRBJ2-3	TRBV5-4	-	TRBD2	TGTGCCAGCAGCGGACTCTCGGGACTAGCGGGAGACGGGTATACAGATACGCAGTATTTT	CASSGLSGLAGDGYTDTQYF
13	TRBJ2-1	TRBV7-3	once	-	TGTGCCAGCAGCTCCCAGACGGACAATGAGCAGTTCTTC	CASSSQTDNEQFF
18	TRBJ2-1	TRBV18	-	TRBD2	TGTGCCAGCTCACCACCCGGACTAGCGGGAGGCTCCTACAATGAGCAGTTCTTC	CASSPPGLAGGSYNEQFF
13	TRBJ1-1	TRBV7-3	-	-	TGTGCCAGCAGCTATACCCCGGGGGCCCAAGCTTTCTTT	CASSYTPGAQAFF
16	TRBJ2-1	TRBV7-8	-	-	TGTGCCAGCAGCTTAGCTAGAATCGGACTCAGGGATGAGCAGTTCTTC	CASSLARIGLRDEQFF
14	TRBJ2-3	TRBV30	-	-	TGTGCCTGGAGTGGTCAGTCCCTGCGAGATACGCAGTATTTT	CAWSGQSLRDTQYF
15	TRBJ1-1	TRBV19	-	-	TGTGCCAGTACCCTTTCCCAGGCTGTGAACACTGAAGCTTTCTTT	CASTLSQAVNTEAFF
11	TRBJ1-2	TRBV30	-	-	TGTGCCTTGGGACCGGTGGATGGCTACACCTTC	CALGPVDGYTF